Described below is a single TCR beta chain sequence and its context. Exposed participants came across a COVID-19 case within 2 weeks before study entry. Here immunoSEQ multiplex PCR was the method, and the copy in TCRdb shows in-frame clones only, minus some. This sample yields roughly 150,000 clones, of which approximately 88% are seen a single time; about 5% belongs to the top ten. V trimming: 8 bases; J trimming: 1 base; junction bases outside the gene matches: 10. The germline gives CDR1 SGHRS, CDR2 YFSETQ. The CDR3 runs 15 residues. The sample belongs to a study of blood T cell repertoires in COVID-19. Whole-study context: PBMCs, B-cell-depleted T cells, or T cells provided the cDNA or gDNA that made up the material.

V is TRBV5-1 and J is TRBJ1-1; TRBD1 agrees at 8 bases. The sequenced sample was PBMCs or T cells enriched from blood (not recorded which). This TCR derives from a man between 70 and 80 years old who had been exposed to COVID-19. The CDR3 coding sequence is TGCGCCAGTTCTTGGAGCGGACAGGGGAACACTGAAGCTTTCTTT. Translation: CASSWSGQGNTEAFF.